A selection of T cell receptor beta chains follows, all from one sample in a study of glioma-infiltrating T cells after dendritic cell vaccination. Data came from immunoSEQ multiplex PCR; TCRdb stores just in-frame clones and leaves some out. Of roughly 51,000 clones listed, 65% to 90% are singletons. This material consisted of blood, taken before dendritic cell vaccination. These receptors all come from a human donor with glioblastoma. Both conserved end residues are part of each CDR3. A D gene is named only where the DNA matches it firmly. Clone size appears in some rows only: once, few, many, or a class for an expanded clone.

CASKSWTSGRETQYF TGTGCCAGCAAATCTTGGACTAGCGGGAGGGAGACCCAGTACTTC TRBJ2-5 TRBD2 - TRBV7-9
CASRPSGSYNEQFF TGTGCCAGCAGACCTAGCGGGTCCTACAATGAGCAGTTCTTC TRBJ2-1 TRBD2 few TRBV25-1
CASSYDRVSYNEQFF TGTGCCAGCAGTTATGACAGGGTTTCCTACAATGAGCAGTTCTTC TRBJ2-1 TRBD1 - TRBV7-9
CASSIRGQTAREQYF TGTGCCAGTAGTATTAGGGGACAGACCGCGAGAGAGCAGTACTTC TRBJ2-7 TRBD1 once TRBV19
CASSLSGSGQSTNIKRSQYF TGTGCCAGCAGTTTATCTGGATCAGGTCAATCTACCAATATCAAGAGATCCCAGTACTTC TRBJ2-5 - - TRBV27
CASSPLPRQGLYSYTF TGTGCCAGCAGTCCCCTCCCCCGGCAGGGGCTTTATAGCTACACCTTC TRBJ1-2 - - TRBV28
CASSLKGTGGIFTF TGTGCCAGCAGCTTAAAGGGGACAGGGGGAATTTTCACCTTC TRBJ1-2 TRBD1 - TRBV11-3
CASSVSGRTSETQYF TGTGCCAGCAGCGTTAGCGGGAGGACATCAGAGACCCAGTACTTC TRBJ2-5 TRBD2 once TRBV9
CASSQVGVFTDTQYF TGCGCCAGCAGCCAAGTCGGAGTTTTCACAGATACGCAGTATTTT TRBJ2-3 - - TRBV4-3
CATSRETAWTSNSPLHF TGTGCCACCAGCAGGGAAACGGCTTGGACTTCTAATTCACCCCTCCACTTT TRBJ1-6 - - TRBV15
CASSLGISYYYEQYF TGTGCCAGCAGCTTAGGAATCTCGTACTATTACGAGCAGTACTTC TRBJ2-7 - few TRBV7-8
CASSLYGDNQPQHF TGTGCCAGCAGCTTGTACGGAGACAATCAGCCCCAGCATTTT TRBJ1-5 - - TRBV5-8
CASSLAGAGTVNQPQHF TGTGCCAGCAGCTTAGCGGGTGCCGGGACTGTGAATCAGCCCCAGCATTTT TRBJ1-5 - - TRBV7-2
CATAGLSYNEQFF TGTGCCACCGCAGGGCTCTCCTACAATGAGCAGTTCTTC TRBJ2-1 - - TRBV15